The 13 T cell receptor beta chains listed next were all sequenced from one sample in a study of CD8 T cells in ankylosing spondylitis. MiXCR, run by TCRdb on the 5' RACE reads, gives a single entry per CDR3 protein. Of around 75,000 distinct CDR3 sequences in the sample, roughly 5.3% were seen once. Sequencing was performed on blood, either unsorted or a sorted T cell fraction (not recorded which). These receptors were obtained from a male donor with ankylosing spondylitis or in good health (not recorded which).

This clonotype appeared many times. CDR3 nucleotides: TGTGCCACCAGTGATTCAGGACAGGGTTTCTACGAGCAGTACTTC. It translates to CATSDSGQGFYEQYF. The chain carries TRBV24-1 and TRBJ2-7, with 8 bases aligning to TRBD1. J was trimmed by 3 bases and V by 2 bases; bases with no gene match: 5. This CDR3 is built from 15 residues. Germline values: CDR1 KGHDR, CDR2 SFDVKD.

This clonotype was detected ten times or more. The chain carries TRBV19 and TRBJ1-1, with D uncertain. Germline V CDR1 and CDR2: LNHDA, SQIVND (reference sequence). CDR3 length equals 13 residues. Trimming removed 5 bases at V and 2 bases at J, with 9 bases between. CDR3 amino acids: CASSHPANTEAFF. The CDR3 coding sequence is TGTGCCAGTAGTCACCCAGCCAACACTGAAGCTTTCTTT.

There are many counts of this clonotype. This chain connects TRBV5-6 to TRBJ2-6, with 8 positions matching TRBD2. V was pared by 2 bases and J by 0 bases, with 1 base of the junction left unmatched. Germline loops: CDR1 SGHDT, CDR2 YYEEEE. The CDR3 length is 16 residues. CDR3 DNA: TGTGCCAGCAGCTTCCGGGGGGGCTCTGGGGCCAACGTCCTGACTTTC. Amino acids: CASSFRGGSGANVLTF. The variable domain in full, completed from reference TRBV5-6 and TRBJ2-6, reads DAGVTQSPTHLIKTRGQQVTLRCSPKSGHDTVSWYQQALGQGPQFIFQYYEEEERQRGNFPDRFSGHQFPNYSSELNVNALLLGDSALYLCASSFRGGSGANVLTFGAGSRLTVL.

Of note for this clonotype: At one end the junction does not follow the germline gene, possibly because of a read error. The gene calls are TRBV27 and TRBJ2-1; D is perhaps TRBD2 (5 bases). The CDR3 totals 17 residues. CDR1 is MNHEY and CDR2 is SMNVEV in the germline V gene (reference sequence). This CDR3 is CASSPILVSGSHNEQFF. The CDR3 DNA reads as TGTGCCAGCAGTCCAATTCTAGTAAGCGGCTCCCACAATGAGCAGTTCTTC.

This clonotype was counted at least ten times. The DNA of the CDR3 is TGCGCCAGCAGCTTGGTAAAAGGGGAAAGCAATCAGCCCCAGCATTTT. Translated: CASSLVKGESNQPQHF. The chain links TRBV5-1 to TRBJ1-5; D may be TRBD1 (5 bases). The germline V gene has CDR1 SGHRS and CDR2 YFSETQ. This CDR3 comprises 16 residues. V was cut by 0 bases and J by 1 base, with 11 bases left in between.

This clonotype showed up many times. This sequence joins TRBV10-3 and TRBJ2-1; TRBD2 aligns across 14 bases. With 7 bases clipped from V and 4 bases from J, the junction kept 3 bases outside the gene matches. This CDR3 is built from 15 residues. Per the germline V gene, CDR1 is ENHRY and CDR2 is SYGVKD. The CDR3 region has the DNA TGTGCCATCAAGACTAGCGGGGGGGGTTACAATGAGCAGTTCTTC. Its protein product is CAIKTSGGGYNEQFF.

In DNA, the CDR3 is TGCAGTGCTCCCCAGCAGAACACTGAAGCTTTCTTT. As protein: CSAPQQNTEAFF. The V and J genes are TRBV20-1 and TRBJ1-1; D unclear. V lost 5 bases and J lost 1, with 8 bases in between. CDR1 and CDR2 (germline): DFQATT, SNEGSKA (reference sequence). The CDR3 runs 12 residues.

This clonotype was seen ten or more times. The J gene is TRBJ2-7, the V gene TRBV25-1; 10 bases align to TRBD1. V lost 6 bases, J lost 5 bases, and 10 bases stayed unmatched. Looked up from germline, CDR1 is MGHDK and CDR2 is SYGVNS. This CDR3 contains 15 residues. CDR3 region: CASSTSGQGKHEQYF. The CDR3 DNA reads TGTGCCAGCAGCACATCGGGACAGGGGAAGCACGAGCAGTACTTC.

In its sample, this clonotype was seen many times. The junction departs from germline at one end; a sequencing error may be responsible. The chain employs TRBV20-1 and TRBJ2-5, with TRBD2 matching 12 bases. CDR1 is DFQATT, CDR2 SNEGSKA, per germline (reference sequence). The CDR3 has 15 residues. The CDR3 reads CSARDYRLAGERAIF. In nucleotides, the CDR3 is TGCAGTGCTAGAGATTACCGACTAGCGGGGGAGAGGGCTATCTTC.

With respect to this clonotype: A much larger clone sits a single nucleotide away, making a read error possible. V gene TRBV30 combines with J gene TRBJ1-2; no reliable D call. CDR1 GTSNPN and CDR2 SVGIG come from the germline V gene (reference sequence). The CDR3 runs to 13 residues. CDR3 sequence (DNA): TGTACCTGGAGTGTAAACAGCAACTATGGCTACACCTTC. Encoded protein: CTWSVNSNYGYTF.

Many counts were recorded for this clonotype. The gene calls are TRBV29-1 and TRBJ1-2, with D possibly being TRBD1 (6 bases). The CDR3 has 11 residues. CDR1 and CDR2 (germline): SQVTM, ANQGSEA. V was clipped by 4 bases and J by 6 bases, with 9 bases between them. DNA of the CDR3: TGCAGCGTTGGGGGGCCCAATGGCTACACCTTC. The encoded protein is CSVGGPNGYTF. The entire variable domain, with the rest obtained from reference TRBV29-1 and TRBJ1-2, is as follows: SAVISQKPSRDICQRGTSLTIQCQVDSQVTMMFWYRQQPGQSLTLIATANQGSEATYESGFVIDKFPISRPNLTFSTLTVSNMSPEDSSIYLCSVGGPNGYTFGSGTRLTVV.

This clonotype was picked up many times. This chain links TRBV5-4 with TRBJ1-1, with D maybe TRBD1 (6 bases). Germline loops: CDR1 SGHNT, CDR2 YYREEE (reference sequence). There are 13 residues in the CDR3. Trimming stripped 4 bases from V and 7 bases from J, with 14 bases between. The CDR3 DNA reads as TGTGCCAGCAGCGTCCGACAGGAAGGTGAAGCTTTCTTT. Translated, it gives CASSVRQEGEAFF.

This clonotype was observed at least ten times. The CDR3 DNA is TGTGCCAGCAGTGAAATTAATTCACCCCTCCACTTT. Its protein is CASSEINSPLHF. This rearrangement joins TRBV27 to TRBJ1-6; D not resolved. Germline values: CDR1 MNHEY, CDR2 SMNVEV (reference sequence). V gave up 5 bases and J gave up 6 bases, with 5 bases separating them. The CDR3 extends over 12 amino acids.